This T cell receptor beta chain was identified in a study of technical replicates of blood from a handful of donors. Germline V gene sequence: CDR1 LNHDA, CDR2 SQIVND (reference sequence). Trimming removed 4 bases from V and 3 bases from J; junction bases left unmatched: 11. The CDR3 is 18 amino acids. The table came from immunoSEQ multiplex PCR; TCRdb's copy has only in-frame clones and leaves some out. The sample has fewer than 95,000 clones, nearly 95% seen once; the top ten hold approximately 0.26%. This sequence originates from a human donor in good health. The specimen sequenced was T cells isolated from PBMCs. The J gene is TRBJ2-3, the V gene TRBV19, with 12 bases lining up with TRBD2. CDR3: CASSRGAASGRGTDTQYF. CDR3 nucleotides: TGTGCCAGTAGTAGGGGGGCGGCTAGCGGGAGGGGGACAGATACGCAGTATTTT.